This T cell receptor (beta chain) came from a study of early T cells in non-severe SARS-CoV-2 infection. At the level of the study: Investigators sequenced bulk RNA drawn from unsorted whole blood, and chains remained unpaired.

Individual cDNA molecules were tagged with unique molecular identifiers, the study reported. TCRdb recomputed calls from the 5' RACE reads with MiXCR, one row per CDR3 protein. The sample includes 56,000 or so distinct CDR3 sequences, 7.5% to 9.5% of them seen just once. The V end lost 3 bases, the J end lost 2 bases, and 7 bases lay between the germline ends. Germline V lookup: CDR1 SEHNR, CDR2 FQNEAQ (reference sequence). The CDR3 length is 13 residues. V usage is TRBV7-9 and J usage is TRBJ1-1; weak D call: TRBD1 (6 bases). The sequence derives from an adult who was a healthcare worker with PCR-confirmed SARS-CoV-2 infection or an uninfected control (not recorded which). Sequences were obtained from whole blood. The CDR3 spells CASSLGHNTEAFF. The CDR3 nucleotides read TGTGCCAGCAGCTTGGGACACAACACTGAAGCTTTCTTT.